This TCR beta chain was identified during a study of T cell responses to AZD1222 COVID-19 vaccine. As to this clone: Its antigen is unknown.

Here immunoSEQ multiplex PCR was the method, and the copy in TCRdb shows in-frame clones only, minus some. The sample lists approximately 220,000 clones; approximately 94% were seen once. Study observations and caveats: A rise in Spike-specific TCR breadth and depth followed two AZD1222 doses. Nearly half of spike-specific TCRs reportedly target unmutated variant regions. Donors, mostly white British, included more females; clonal diversity was possibly underestimated. Repertoire collection took place solely once the T cell response had peaked.

Germline CDR1 reads SGDLS; CDR2 reads YYNGEE. Between the trimmed V and J ends, which lost 2 bases and 6 bases, there was a span of 9 bases. The CDR3 runs 13 residues. The chain is built from TRBV9 and TRBJ2-1, with D unresolved. Specimen: peripheral blood, collected on day 0 of MenACWY control vaccination. The origin of this receptor is an adult in good health. The CDR3 DNA follows: TGTGCCAGCAGCGTCTCACTCCGCAATGAGCAGTTCTTC. This codes for CASSVSLRNEQFF.